The present entry profiles one TCR beta chain with its context. The data belong to a study of T cell changes during pregnancy in multiple sclerosis. This CDR3 spans 14 amino acids. Per germline, CDR1 SEHNR and CDR2 FQNEAQ (reference sequence). V was cut by 2 bases and J by 2 bases, with 9 bases left in between. The repertoire was sequenced with immunoSEQ multiplex PCR; TCRdb's copy has only in-frame clones and lacks some. The table records tens of thousands of clones, approximately 92% of them present only once. The V and J genes are TRBV7-9 and TRBJ1-1; D is unclear. This specimen was CD4+ T cells from peripheral blood mononuclear cells, taken in the third trimester of pregnancy. The TCR originated in a female donor in good health, enrolled as a control in a pregnancy study. The CDR3 coding sequence is TGTGCCAGCAGCTTACTCCAGGAAAACACTGAAGCTTTCTTT. Amino acid sequence: CASSLLQENTEAFF.